The rows below give T cell receptor beta chains drawn from one sample of a study of beta chain features in type 1 diabetes. TCRdb's table, derived via immunoSEQ multiplex PCR, lists solely in-frame clones and lacks some. The profile shows under 950,000 clones, about a sixth of them singletons. Sequencing input: naive CD4+ T cells from blood. These receptors originate from a woman between 18 and 30 years old in good health. Each CDR3 is given with its conserved first and last residue. The order of the fields is D gene, clone size, V gene, J gene, CDR3 DNA, CDR3 protein. D genes are given only for firm matches. Some rows mark clone size as missing; the rest say once, few, many or name a class of expanded clone.

D: NA; size: NA; V: TRBV7-3; J: TRBJ1-2; DNA: TGTGCCAGCAGCTTAAGCAGGGGTGATGGCTACACCTTC; CDR3: CASSLSRGDGYTF
D: NA; size: NA; V: TRBV14; J: TRBJ1-2; DNA: TGTGCCAGCAGCCAAGTCGGACTTTATGGCTACACCTTC; CDR3: CASSQVGLYGYTF
D: NA; size: once; V: TRBV7-9; J: TRBJ2-5; DNA: TGTGCCAGCAGCTTAGATAACTCGTGGGAGACCCAGTACTTC; CDR3: CASSLDNSWETQYF
D: TRBD1; size: NA; V: TRBV14; J: TRBJ2-3; DNA: TGTGCCAGCAGCCCCAGGTTCGGACAGGACACAGATACGCAGTATTTT; CDR3: CASSPRFGQDTDTQYF
D: NA; size: NA; V: TRBV5-1; J: TRBJ2-1; DNA: TGCGCCAGCACCTACACTCCTACAGGCCCTGAGAGCGAGCAGTTCTTC; CDR3: CASTYTPTGPESEQFF
D: NA; size: NA; V: TRBV7-2; J: TRBJ1-1; DNA: TGTGCCAGCAGCTTAGGCGGGGCTGAAGCTTTCTTT; CDR3: CASSLGGAEAFF
D: NA; size: NA; V: TRBV5-1; J: TRBJ2-7; DNA: TGCGCCAGCAGCTTGGCGGGAGCCCTGGGCTCCTACGAGCAGTACTTC; CDR3: CASSLAGALGSYEQYF
D: NA; size: NA; V: TRBV9; J: TRBJ1-2; DNA: TGTGCCAGCACCGCCGTGACAAGCTATGGCTACACCTTC; CDR3: CASTAVTSYGYTF
D: TRBD2; size: NA; V: TRBV11-1; J: TRBJ2-5; DNA: TGTGCCAGCAGCTATGGACTAGCGGGATTGACCCAGTACTTC; CDR3: CASSYGLAGLTQYF
D: NA; size: NA; V: TRBV6-4; J: TRBJ2-1; DNA: TGTGCCAGCAGTTACGGGTTACAGATCAATGAGCAGTTCTTC; CDR3: CASSYGLQINEQFF
D: NA; size: few; V: TRBV28; J: TRBJ1-1; DNA: TGTGCCAGCAGTTTAGGTCAGGGCCGGTACACTGAAGCTTTCTTT; CDR3: CASSLGQGRYTEAFF